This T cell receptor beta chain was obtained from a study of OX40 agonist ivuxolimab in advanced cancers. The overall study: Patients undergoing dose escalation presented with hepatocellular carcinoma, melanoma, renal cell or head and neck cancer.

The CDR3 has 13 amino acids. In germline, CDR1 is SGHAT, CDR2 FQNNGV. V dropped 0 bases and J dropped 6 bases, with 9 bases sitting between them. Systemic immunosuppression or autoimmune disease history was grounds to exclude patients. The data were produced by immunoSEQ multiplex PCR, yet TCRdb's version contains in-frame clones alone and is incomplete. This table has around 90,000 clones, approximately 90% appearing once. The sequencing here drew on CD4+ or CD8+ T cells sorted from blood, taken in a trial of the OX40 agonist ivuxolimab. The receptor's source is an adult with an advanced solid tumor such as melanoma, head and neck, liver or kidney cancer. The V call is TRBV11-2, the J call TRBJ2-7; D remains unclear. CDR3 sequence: CASSLDLFSEQYF. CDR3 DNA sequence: TGTGCCAGCAGCTTAGATCTCTTCTCCGAGCAGTACTTC. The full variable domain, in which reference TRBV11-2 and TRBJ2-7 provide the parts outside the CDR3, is EAGVAQSPRYKIIEKRQSVAFWCNPISGHATLYWYQQILGQGPKLLIQFQNNGVVDDSQLPKDRFSAERLKGVDSTLKIQPAKLEDSAVYLCASSLDLFSEQYFGPGTRLTVT.